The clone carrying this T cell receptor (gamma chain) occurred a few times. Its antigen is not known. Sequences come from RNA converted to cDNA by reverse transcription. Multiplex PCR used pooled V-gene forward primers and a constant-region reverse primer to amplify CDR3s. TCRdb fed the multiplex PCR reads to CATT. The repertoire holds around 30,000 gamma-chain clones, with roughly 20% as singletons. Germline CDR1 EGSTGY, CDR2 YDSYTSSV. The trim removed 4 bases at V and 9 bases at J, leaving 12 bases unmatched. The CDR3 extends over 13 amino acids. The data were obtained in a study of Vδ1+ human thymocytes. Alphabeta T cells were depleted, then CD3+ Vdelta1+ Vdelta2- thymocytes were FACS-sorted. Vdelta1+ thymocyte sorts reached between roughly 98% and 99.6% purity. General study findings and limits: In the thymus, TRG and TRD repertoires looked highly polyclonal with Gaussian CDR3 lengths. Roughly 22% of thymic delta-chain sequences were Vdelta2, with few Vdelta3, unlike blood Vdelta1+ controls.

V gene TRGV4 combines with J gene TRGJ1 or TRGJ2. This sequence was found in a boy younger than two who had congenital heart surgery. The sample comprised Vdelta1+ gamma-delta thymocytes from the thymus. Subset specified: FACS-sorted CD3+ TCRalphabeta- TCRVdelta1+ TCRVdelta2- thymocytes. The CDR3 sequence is CATWDGFRVKKLF. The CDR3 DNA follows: TGTGCCACCTGGGACGGCTTCCGAGTTAAGAAACTCTTT.